This entry lists 27 T cell receptor beta chains sequenced from one sample in a study of T cell repertoires in cytomegalovirus infection. Their specific antigens are unknown. From the reads, TCRdb called clonotypes with MiXCR, one entry per CDR3 protein. The profile covers about a million distinct CDR3 sequences, with about 33% appearing a single time and roughly 13% taken by the ten largest. Sequenced here: cultured CD8+ T cells from PBMCs, sampled from culture after CMV antigen stimulation. Every receptor here comes from a human donor in good health (CMV status not recorded). Some clones in this sample may be carry-over from other donors' samples.

This clonotype was found a few times. The chain joins TRBV20-1 to TRBJ2-7; TRBD1 matches 8 bases. The germline V gene has CDR1 DFQATT and CDR2 SNEGSKA (reference sequence). This CDR3 contains 15 residues. V lost 1 base, J lost 0 bases, and 5 bases stayed unmatched. The CDR3 loop reads CSARVPGGNSYEQYF. The CDR3 bases are TGCAGTGCTAGAGTTCCAGGGGGCAACTCCTACGAGCAGTACTTC.

This clonotype was seen a few times. This rearrangement joins TRBV4-3 to TRBJ2-1; 12 nucleotides match TRBD2. From germline, CDR1 is LGHNA and CDR2 YSLEER. With 0 bases clipped from V and 0 bases from J, the junction kept 15 bases outside the gene matches. This CDR3 region has 22 residues. CDR3 sequence reads: CASSQDPLLAGGYFSSYNEQFF. The CDR3 bases are TGCGCCAGCAGCCAAGATCCCTTACTAGCGGGGGGCTATTTTAGCTCCTACAATGAGCAGTTCTTC.

This chain links TRBV27 with TRBJ2-5; tentative D call: TRBD1 (6 bases). CDR3 length equals 15 residues. The V gene lost 7 bases and the J gene lost 1 base, with 16 bases spanning the gap. CDR1 and CDR2 (germline): MNHEY, SMNVEV (reference sequence). The CDR3 here is CASIPPGHVQETQYF. The DNA of the CDR3 is TGTGCCAGCATTCCTCCGGGACACGTCCAAGAGACCCAGTACTTC.

Only a few counts were recorded for this clonotype. The rearrangement uses TRBV7-6 and TRBJ2-1, with TRBD2 identical over 10 bases. The CDR3 length is 14 residues. V trimming: 5 bases; J trimming: 8 bases; junction bases outside the gene matches: 6. CDR1 is SGHVS, CDR2 FNYEAQ, per germline. CDR3 nucleotide sequence: TGTGCCAGCAGCCCCGGGACTAGCGTCGATGAGCAGTTCTTC. As protein: CASSPGTSVDEQFF.

V is TRBV28 and J is TRBJ2-1, with TRBD1 as a possible D gene (5 bases). This CDR3 spans 15 amino acids. In germline, CDR1 is MDHEN, CDR2 SYDVKM. The V end lost 1 base, the J end lost 7 bases, and 14 bases lay between the germline ends. The chain's CDR3 is CASSLLFRQGNEQFF. The CDR3 nucleotides are TGTGCCAGCAGTTTATTGTTCCGCCAGGGTAATGAGCAGTTCTTC.

This chain joins TRBV4-3 and TRBJ2-2, with TRBD2 matching 10 bases. The V and J ends lost 3 bases and 7 bases, in that order; junction bases with no gene match: 8. CDR3 length: 16 amino acids. The germline gives CDR1 LGHNA, CDR2 YSLEER. The chain's CDR3 is CASSQAAGGAIGELFF. The CDR3 DNA sequence: TGCGCCAGCAGCCAGGCAGCGGGGGGGGCGATCGGGGAGCTGTTTTTT.

This clonotype was detected ten times or more. The J gene is TRBJ2-7, the V gene TRBV7-2, with 14 bases fitting TRBD2. J lost 2 bases, V lost 5 bases, and 2 bases had no gene match. The CDR3 runs to 15 residues. The V gene's germline CDR1 is SGHTA and CDR2 FQGNSA. The CDR3 nucleotides read TGTGCCAGCAGCCTGGGACTAGCGGGGGCCTACGAGCAGTACGTC. Its translation is CASSLGLAGAYEQYV.

There are a few counts of this clonotype. The chain employs TRBV12-3 or TRBV12-4 and TRBJ2-2, with D possibly matching TRBD1 (6 bases). The V gene lost 3 bases and the J gene lost 2 bases, with 13 bases spanning the gap. The CDR3 length is 16 residues. The CDR3: CASSFYRERNTGELFF. The CDR3 DNA is TGTGCCAGCAGTTTCTACAGGGAGCGAAACACCGGGGAGCTGTTTTTT.

This clonotype was detected a few times. This chain uses TRBV7-2 with TRBJ1-2; TRBD1 matches at 9 bases. V lost 2 bases and J lost 8; bases outside the gene matches: 3. CDR1 and CDR2 (germline): SGHTA, FQGNSA. The CDR3 is 13 residues long. The CDR3 is CASSLRDRDGYTF. The CDR3 DNA reads as TGTGCCAGCAGCTTACGGGACAGGGACGGCTACACCTTC.

A few counts support this clonotype. V gene TRBV27 combines with J gene TRBJ2-1, with D tentatively TRBD2 (6 bases). Trimming stripped 1 base from V and 8 bases from J, with 15 bases between. The germline gives CDR1 MNHEY, CDR2 SMNVEV (reference sequence). The CDR3 extends over 15 amino acids. CDR3 sequence: CASSLLRLSSDEQFF. The DNA of the CDR3 is TGTGCCAGCAGTTTATTGAGGCTGTCTAGCGATGAGCAGTTCTTC.

The chain links TRBV10-3 to TRBJ2-7; 9 positions match TRBD2. Losses at the gene ends were 10 bases for V and 4 bases for J; bases not matched to a gene: 8. Germline V gene lookup returns CDR1 ENHRY and CDR2 SYGVKD. This CDR3 spans 13 amino acids. The CDR3 DNA is TGTGCCAGTACTGCGGGGGGGCTTTACGAGCAGTACGTC. It translates to CASTAGGLYEQYV.

The chain is built from TRBV5-4 and TRBJ2-3; possibly TRBD1 for D (6 bases). The V end lost 7 bases, the J end lost 2 bases, and 14 bases lay between the germline ends. This CDR3 is 14 amino acids long. Germline V gives CDR1 SGHNT, CDR2 YYREEE (reference sequence). CDR3 sequence reads: CASGRDRSTDTQYF. In DNA form, the CDR3 reads TGTGCCAGCGGTCGAGACAGGTCCACAGATACGCAGTATTTT.

This clonotype was seen a few times. CDR3: CATSPTRGDTQYF. For the CDR3, the DNA is TGTGCCACCAGCCCGACCCGGGGTGATACGCAGTATTTT. V gene TRBV15 combines with J gene TRBJ2-3; D may be TRBD2 (5 bases). V lost 5 bases to trimming and J lost 6 bases, with 12 bases between them. CDR3 length equals 13 residues. Germline V gene data show CDR1 as LNHNV and CDR2 as YYDKDF (reference sequence).

This chain links TRBV28 with TRBJ2-7; perhaps TRBD2 as D (5 bases). Trimming took off 3 bases at V and 7 bases at J, with 16 bases between the two ends. In germline, CDR1 is MDHEN, CDR2 SYDVKM. The CDR3 is 14 amino acids. CDR3 loop: CASSFSEGPGEQYV. The CDR3 DNA reads as TGTGCCAGCAGTTTCAGTGAGGGCCCGGGGGAGCAGTACGTC.

This chain links TRBV5-6 with TRBJ1-2; 7 bases are a match to TRBD1. The V and J ends lost 1 base and 6 bases, in that order; junction bases with no gene match: 6. Germline CDR1 and CDR2: SGHDT and YYEEEE. This CDR3 is built from 14 residues. The CDR3 loop is CASSLTGEYHGYTF. The CDR3 region has the DNA TGTGCCAGCAGCTTGACAGGGGAATATCATGGCTACACCTTC. Full variable domain (outside the CDR3, taken from reference TRBV5-6 and TRBJ1-2): DAGVTQSPTHLIKTRGQQVTLRCSPKSGHDTVSWYQQALGQGPQFIFQYYEEEERQRGNFPDRFSGHQFPNYSSELNVNALLLGDSALYLCASSLTGEYHGYTFGSGTRLTVV.

On this clonotype: A much larger clone differs by one base, so this may be a read error. This chain links TRBV7-8 with TRBJ2-3; 7 positions match TRBD1. J gave up 2 bases and V 2 bases, and 7 bases lay outside the gene matches. Germline values: CDR1 SGHVS, CDR2 FQNEAQ. CDR3 size: 16 residues. The CDR3 coding sequence is TGTGCCAGCAGCTTATTCCAGGGGGTAGACACAGATACGCAGTATTTT. Amino acids: CASSLFQGVDTDTQYF. Supplemented by reference TRBV7-8 and TRBJ2-3, the full variable domain reads GAGVSQSPRYKVAKRGQDVALRCDPISGHVSLFWYQQALGQGPEFLTYFQNEAQLDKSGLPSDRFFAERPEGSVSTLKIQRTQQEDSAVYLCASSLFQGVDTDTQYFGPGTRLTVL.

With regard to this clonotype: One end of the junction varies from germline; a read error may be responsible. The chain has TRBV6-8 and TRBJ2-1; the match to TRBD1 covers 10 bases. The V gene's germline CDR1 is MNHGY and CDR2 SAAAGT. The CDR3 covers 16 residues. CDR3 bases: TGTGCCGGCAGTTACTCGGACAGGGGGTCCTACAATGAGCAGTTCTTC. This codes for CAGSYSDRGSYNEQFF.

The chain joins TRBV11-3 to TRBJ2-7; possible D gene TRBD1, 6 bases. This CDR3 contains 13 residues. Germline-derived CDR1 and CDR2 are SGHNT and YENEEA. V lost 1 base to trimming and J lost 5 bases, with 9 bases between them. The CDR3 region has the DNA TGTGCCAGCAGCTTAGCAGGGGTTGACGAGCAGTACTTC. Translating gives CASSLAGVDEQYF.

The chain links TRBV20-1 to TRBJ2-1, with a weak D call TRBD2 (6 bases). V lost 4 bases and J 1 base, leaving 17 bases between the germline ends. Germline CDR1 and CDR2: DFQATT and SNEGSKA (reference sequence). This CDR3 is 16 amino acids long. The CDR3 nucleotides read TGCAGTGCTAACCCGACTGGCGGGGTTTCCTACAATGAGCAGTTCTTC. It translates to CSANPTGGVSYNEQFF.

This rearrangement joins TRBV27 to TRBJ1-2; 9 bases fit TRBD1. The CDR3 spans 15 residues. In germline, CDR1 is MNHEY, CDR2 SMNVEV (reference sequence). The ends lost 0 bases at V and 4 bases at J; junction bases unmatched: 3. The CDR3 bases are TGTGCCAGCAGTTTATCGTGGGGACAGGGCTATGGCTACACCTTC. Amino acid sequence: CASSLSWGQGYGYTF.

The chain joins TRBV7-6 to TRBJ2-1; 8 nucleotides match TRBD2. The germline gives CDR1 SGHVS, CDR2 FNYEAQ. V gave up 1 base and J gave up 4 bases; unmatched junction bases: 6. The CDR3 has 16 amino acids. The CDR3, as DNA: TGTGCCAGCAGCTTAGAGAGCGGGGGCCCGTACAATGAGCAGTTCTTC. This translates into CASSLESGGPYNEQFF.

The CDR3 spells CASSLAGGSLNTEAFF. The CDR3 DNA is TGTGCCAGCAGCTTAGCGGGCGGATCCTTGAACACTGAAGCTTTCTTT. V gene TRBV7-9 combines with J gene TRBJ1-1; unclear D gene. Germline-derived CDR1 and CDR2 are SEHNR and FQNEAQ (reference sequence). The CDR3 runs to 16 residues. V gave up 0 bases and J gave up 0 bases, with 11 bases separating them.

This clonotype has only a few counts. The J gene is TRBJ1-2, the V gene TRBV24-1, with D hard to call. V gave up 1 base and J gave up 6 bases, with 11 bases separating them. Germline CDR1 and CDR2: KGHDR and SFDVKD. CDR3 length: 14 residues. The CDR3 region has the DNA TGTGCCACCAGTGATTTAAGAGGTGGCGATGGCTACACCTTC. Its protein product is CATSDLRGGDGYTF.

This clonotype was counted a few times. This chain uses TRBV27 with TRBJ1-2, with D possibly being TRBD1 (5 bases). Germline-derived CDR1 and CDR2 are MNHEY and SMNVEV (reference sequence). This CDR3 is built from 13 residues. Trimming pared 6 bases from V and 3 bases from J, leaving 11 bases between. CDR3 coding DNA: TGTGCCAGCAGCATCCAGGGCTACTATGGCTACACCTTC. Translated, it gives CASSIQGYYGYTF.

This clonotype occurred many times. V gene TRBV7-2 combines with J gene TRBJ2-2, with D hard to call. Trimming took 5 bases from V and 7 from J, leaving 5 bases between them. Germline V gives CDR1 SGHTA, CDR2 FQGNSA. This CDR3 region has 11 residues. CDR3 sequence reads: CASSLNGELFF. Written as DNA, the CDR3 is TGTGCCAGCAGCCTGAACGGGGAGCTGTTTTTT.

The CDR3 sequence: CASSFIFPQQGPVVEQYF. CDR3 in DNA: TGTGCCAGCAGTTTTATATTCCCCCAACAGGGCCCGGTAGTGGAGCAGTACTTC. The gene calls are TRBV12-3 or TRBV12-4 and TRBJ2-7, with D possibly being TRBD1 (6 bases). V gave up 3 bases and J gave up 7 bases, with 28 bases separating them. There are 18 residues in the CDR3.

The chain employs TRBV7-6 and TRBJ1-2; 7 bases map to TRBD1. The CDR3 runs to 15 residues. V lost 5 bases, J lost 2 bases, and 8 bases stayed unmatched. Germline lookup yields CDR1 SGHVS and CDR2 FNYEAQ. CDR3 residues: CASSRRQGQNYGYTF. The CDR3, as DNA: TGTGCCAGCAGCCGCCGACAGGGCCAAAACTATGGCTACACCTTC.